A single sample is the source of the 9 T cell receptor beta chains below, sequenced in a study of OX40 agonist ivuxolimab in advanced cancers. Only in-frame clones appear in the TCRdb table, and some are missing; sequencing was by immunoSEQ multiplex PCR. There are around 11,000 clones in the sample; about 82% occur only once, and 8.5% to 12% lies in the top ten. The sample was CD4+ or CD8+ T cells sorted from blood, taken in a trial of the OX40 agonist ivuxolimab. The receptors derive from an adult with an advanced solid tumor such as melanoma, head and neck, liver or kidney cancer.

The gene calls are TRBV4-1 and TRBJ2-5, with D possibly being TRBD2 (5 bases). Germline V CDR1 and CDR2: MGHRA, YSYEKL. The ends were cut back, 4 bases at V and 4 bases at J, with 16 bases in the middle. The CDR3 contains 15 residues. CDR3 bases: TGCGCCAGCAGCCCAACGACGGGGATCCGAGAGACCCAGTACTTC. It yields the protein CASSPTTGIRETQYF.

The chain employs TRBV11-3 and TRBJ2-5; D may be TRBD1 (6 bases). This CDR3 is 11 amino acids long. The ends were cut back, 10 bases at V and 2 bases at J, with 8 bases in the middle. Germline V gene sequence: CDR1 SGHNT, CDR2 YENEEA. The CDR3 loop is CANDRQETQYF. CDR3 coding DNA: TGTGCCAACGACAGGCAAGAGACCCAGTACTTC.

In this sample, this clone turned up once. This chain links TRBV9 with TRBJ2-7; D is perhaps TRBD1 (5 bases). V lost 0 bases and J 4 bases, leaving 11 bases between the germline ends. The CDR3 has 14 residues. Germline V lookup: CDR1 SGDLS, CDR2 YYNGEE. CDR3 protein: CASSVGGSPYEQYF. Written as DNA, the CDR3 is TGTGCCAGCAGCGTAGGGGGCTCCCCGTACGAGCAGTACTTC.

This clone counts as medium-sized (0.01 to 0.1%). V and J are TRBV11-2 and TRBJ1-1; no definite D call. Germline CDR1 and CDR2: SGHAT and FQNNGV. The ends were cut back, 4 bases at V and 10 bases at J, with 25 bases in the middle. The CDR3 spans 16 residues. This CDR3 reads CASSSNPRAYKRVAFF. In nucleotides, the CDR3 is TGTGCCAGCAGCTCGAATCCCCGGGCTTACAAAAGGGTAGCTTTCTTT.

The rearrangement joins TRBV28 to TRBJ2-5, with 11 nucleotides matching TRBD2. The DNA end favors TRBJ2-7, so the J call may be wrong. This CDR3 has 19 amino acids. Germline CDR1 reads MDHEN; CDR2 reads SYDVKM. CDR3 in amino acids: CASSSFRQGTSGSVHEQYF. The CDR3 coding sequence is TGTGCCAGCAGTTCCTTTCGACAGGGAACTAGCGGGAGTGTCCACGAGCAGTACTTC.

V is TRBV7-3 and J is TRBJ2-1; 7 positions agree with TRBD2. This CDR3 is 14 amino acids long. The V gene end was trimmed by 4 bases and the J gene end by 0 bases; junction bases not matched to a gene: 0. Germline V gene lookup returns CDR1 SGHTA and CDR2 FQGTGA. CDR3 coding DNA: TGTGCCAGCAGCTGGGAGGGCTCCTACAATGAGCAGTTCTTC. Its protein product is CASSWEGSYNEQFF.

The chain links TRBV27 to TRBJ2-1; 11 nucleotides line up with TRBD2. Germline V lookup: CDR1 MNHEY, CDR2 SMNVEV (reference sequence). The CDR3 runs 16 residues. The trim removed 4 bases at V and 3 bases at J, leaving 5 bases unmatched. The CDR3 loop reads CASSSLAGVVYNEQFF. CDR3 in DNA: TGTGCCAGCAGTTCACTAGCGGGAGTGGTCTACAATGAGCAGTTCTTC.

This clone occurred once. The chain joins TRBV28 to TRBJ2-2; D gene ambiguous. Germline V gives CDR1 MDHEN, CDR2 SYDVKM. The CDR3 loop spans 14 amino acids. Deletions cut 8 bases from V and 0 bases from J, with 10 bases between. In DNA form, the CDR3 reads TGTGCCAGCTACGGGTGGGCGAACACCGGGGAGCTGTTTTTT. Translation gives CASYGWANTGELFF.

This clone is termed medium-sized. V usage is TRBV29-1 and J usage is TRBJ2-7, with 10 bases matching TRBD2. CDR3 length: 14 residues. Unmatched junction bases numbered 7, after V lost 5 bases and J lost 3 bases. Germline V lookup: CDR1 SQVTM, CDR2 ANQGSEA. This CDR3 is CSVSLAGAYYEQYF. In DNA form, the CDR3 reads TGCAGCGTTAGCCTAGCGGGAGCATACTACGAGCAGTACTTC.